This T cell receptor (beta chain) is drawn from a study of cytomegalovirus exposure and HLA in healthy donors. About the research overall: As an earlier analysis found, some 180 million T cells yielded 100 million to 130 million unique TCR beta sequences. Whole-study results and caveats: The study had only CMV serostatus as immune exposure information.

PCR amplification relied on 60 Vbeta primers (plus 13 Jbeta primers). Assay used: immunoSEQ multiplex PCR; TCRdb lists only in-frame clones, some missing. The table shows around 80,000 clones, with approximately 62% occurring only once. This clone was observed a single time. Its target is not known. In the same sample, other DNA sequences code for this CDR3. The source is a male donor in good health and CMV-seropositive. The sample comprised PBMCs.

The CDR3 here is CAYLIGGAEAFF. In DNA, the CDR3 is TGTGCCTATCTAATCGGCGGGGCTGAAGCTTTCTTT. V usage is TRBV30 and J usage is TRBJ1-1; no clear D. From germline, CDR1 is GTSNPN and CDR2 SVGIG (reference sequence). The CDR3 has 12 residues. Trimming took 7 bases from V and 6 from J, leaving 15 bases between them.